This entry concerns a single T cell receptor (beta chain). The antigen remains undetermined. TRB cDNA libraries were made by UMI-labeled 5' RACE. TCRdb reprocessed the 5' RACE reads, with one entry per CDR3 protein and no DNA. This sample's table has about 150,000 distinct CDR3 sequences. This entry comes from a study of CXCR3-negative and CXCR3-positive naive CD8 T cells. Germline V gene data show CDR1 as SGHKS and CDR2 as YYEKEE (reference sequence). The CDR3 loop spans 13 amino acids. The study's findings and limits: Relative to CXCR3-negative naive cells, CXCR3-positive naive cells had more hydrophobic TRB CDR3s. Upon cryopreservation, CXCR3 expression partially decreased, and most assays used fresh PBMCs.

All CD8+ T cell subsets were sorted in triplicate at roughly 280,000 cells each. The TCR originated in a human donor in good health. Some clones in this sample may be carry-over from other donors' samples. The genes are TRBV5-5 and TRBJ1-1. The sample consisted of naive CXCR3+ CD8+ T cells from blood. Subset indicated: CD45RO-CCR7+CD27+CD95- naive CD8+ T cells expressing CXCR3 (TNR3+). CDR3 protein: CASSFGRTTEAFF.